The clone carrying this T cell receptor beta chain showed up many times. Its antigen is currently unknown. These data come from a study of spatial heterogeneity in lung cancer. Study-wide context: In tumor regions TCR transcript counts correlated strongly with a matched bulk RNA-seq T cell module score. Study-level points and caveats: Tallies of expanded TCRs, which were sorted into ubiquitous and regional groups, correlated with counts of ubiquitous and regional nonsynonymous mutations, respectively. Tumor mutation counts were tracked by expanded intratumoral alpha and beta TCR counts.

Time point of the sample: sample taken at primary tumor resection. Samples came from 65 to 75 TRACERx patients with untreated early-stage lung cancer. Unsorted whole RNA from tumor, nontumor lung or frozen PBMC underwent sequencing. MiXCR was run by TCRdb on the 5' RACE reads, yielding one entry per CDR3 protein. The table has about 20,000 distinct CDR3 sequences, roughly 5.8% seen once; the top ten hold 10% to 13%. Germline values: CDR1 SGHAT, CDR2 FQNNGV. Trimming removed 0 bases from V and 0 bases from J; junction bases left unmatched: 12. This CDR3 has 20 residues. This clonotype originated in a female donor with early-stage non-small cell lung cancer. V gene TRBV11-2 combines with J gene TRBJ2-1; 9 positions agree with TRBD1. The specimen was lung tumor tissue, collected at surgery. This chain's CDR3 is CASSLEGQGLLTSSYNEQFF. The CDR3 nucleotides read TGTGCCAGCAGCTTAGAGGGACAGGGATTGTTAACGAGCTCCTACAATGAGCAGTTCTTC.